A single sample is the source of the 15 T cell receptor beta chains below, sequenced in a study of blood T cells in healthy people across ages. Next came a second PCR, run for about 7 to 12 cycles, which used a sample-barcoded 5' primer along with a J-beta primer mix. TCRdb re-derived calls from the 5' RACE reads in MiXCR, one entry per CDR3 protein. This sample has about 580,000 distinct CDR3 sequences; 40% to 50% occur once, and the top ten carry 20% to 25%. The sample consisted of blood. These receptor sequences come from a man at least 80 years old in good health.

In this sample, this clonotype turned up a few times. A read error may produce the germline difference seen at one junction end. This chain connects TRBV10-3 to TRBJ1-5; D gene uncertain. The CDR3 extends over 13 amino acids. The germline gives CDR1 ENHRY, CDR2 SYGVKD. CDR3 DNA: TGTGCCACCAGTGTAACGACCGGGCAGCCCCAGCATTTT. This encodes CATSVTTGQPQHF.

This clonotype came up a few times. The rearrangement uses TRBV5-6 and TRBJ1-2; D is ambiguous. The CDR3 totals 15 residues. The germline V and J ends were trimmed by 3 bases and 8 bases, with 20 bases remaining between them. Germline assignment: CDR1 SGHDT and CDR2 YYEEEE. This chain's CDR3 is CASSYLARTPGGYTF. The CDR3 DNA reads as TGTGCCAGCAGCTACTTGGCCAGGACCCCGGGGGGCTACACCTTC.

The chain has TRBV19 and TRBJ2-1; 10 bases are shared with TRBD1. Per the germline V gene, CDR1 is LNHDA and CDR2 is SQIVND (reference sequence). V dropped 5 bases and J dropped 13; count of bases not matched to a gene: 17. The CDR3 covers 16 residues. CDR3 sequence (DNA): TGTGCCAGTAGTCCTGGGACAGGGGTGGACCAAGAGACCCAGTTCTTC. This codes for CASSPGTGVDQETQFF.

The chain joins TRBV7-2 to TRBJ2-3, with D perhaps TRBD1 (6 bases). This CDR3 region has 16 residues. The V and J ends lost 2 bases and 2 bases respectively, with 14 bases between them. Germline lookup yields CDR1 SGHTA and CDR2 FQGNSA. As DNA, the CDR3 is TGTGCCAGCAGCTTACATGAGACAGGCTACACAGATACGCAGTATTTT. It specifies CASSLHETGYTDTQYF.

In this sample, this clonotype turned up many times. This sequence joins TRBV6-5 and TRBJ2-5; a weak D match, TRBD1 (6 bases). The V gene's germline CDR1 is MNHEY and CDR2 SVGAGI. V shed 2 bases and J shed 3 bases, with 10 bases lying between them. CDR3 length equals 14 residues. The CDR3 DNA reads TGTGCCAGCAGTTACCAAGCAGGGGAAGAGACCCAGTACTTC. Translated, it gives CASSYQAGEETQYF.

J is TRBJ1-1 and V is TRBV20-1; 10 bases agree with TRBD1. The CDR3 is 14 amino acids. The germline gives CDR1 DFQATT, CDR2 SNEGSKA (reference sequence). Trimming took 6 bases from V and 4 from J; bases not matched to a gene: 8. Written as DNA, the CDR3 is TGCAGTGCCTCGGGACAGGGGATAACCACTGAAGCTTTCTTT. The encoded protein is CSASGQGITTEAFF.

The rearrangement joins TRBV5-1 to TRBJ1-1; D call uncertain. CDR1 SGHRS and CDR2 YFSETQ come from the germline V gene. This CDR3 has 17 residues. Trimming shortened V by 4 bases and J by 0 bases, and 19 bases separated the two germline ends. Here the CDR3 reads CASSRGVRARMNTEAFF. DNA of the CDR3: TGCGCCAGCAGCCGCGGTGTGCGGGCTAGGATGAACACTGAAGCTTTCTTT. Full variable domain (missing parts from reference TRBV5-1 and TRBJ1-1): KAGVTQTPRYLIKTRGQQVTLSCSPISGHRSVSWYQQTPGQGLQFLFEYFSETQRNKGNFPGRFSGRQFSNSRSEMNVSTLELGDSALYLCASSRGVRARMNTEAFFGQGTRLTVV.

The chain recombines TRBV11-2 with TRBJ1-5, with D perhaps matching TRBD1 (5 bases). The V end lost 5 bases, the J end lost 8 bases, and 19 bases lay between the germline ends. CDR1 and CDR2 from the germline V gene are SGHAT and FQNNGV. This CDR3 comprises 15 residues. The CDR3 sequence: CASSPSGPGDEPQHF. DNA of the CDR3: TGTGCCAGCAGCCCCTCTGGGCCCGGGGACGAGCCCCAGCATTTT.

This chain uses TRBV7-2 with TRBJ2-7; 14 nucleotides line up with TRBD2. The CDR3 length is 16 residues. In germline, CDR1 is SGHTA, CDR2 FQGNSA. V lost 5 bases to trimming and J lost 5 bases; unmatched junction nucleotides: 8. The CDR3 coding sequence is TGTGCCAGCAGCGCACGGGGGACTAGCGGGAGTCACGAGCAGTACTTC. Protein product: CASSARGTSGSHEQYF.

The chain recombines TRBV7-9 with TRBJ2-2; D ambiguous. The V end was cut by 1 base, the J end by 7 bases, with 10 bases between. The CDR3 has 14 amino acids. Germline V lookup: CDR1 SEHNR, CDR2 FQNEAQ (reference sequence). CDR3 protein: CASSLVGSSGELFF. DNA for the CDR3: TGTGCCAGCAGCTTAGTTGGCTCGAGCGGGGAGCTGTTTTTT.

J is TRBJ2-7 and V is TRBV6-2 or TRBV6-3; D may be TRBD2 (5 bases). The J call may be in error: the DNA end matches TRBJ2-5 better. In germline, CDR1 is MNHEY, CDR2 SVGEGT. There are 16 residues in the CDR3. In nucleotides, the CDR3 is TGTGCCAGCACCCACCCTAACCTGGGAGAGAGAGAGACCCAGTACTTC. Protein sequence: CASTHPNLGERETQYF.

V and J are TRBV7-9 and TRBJ2-7; 9 nucleotides align to TRBD1. CDR3 length: 15 amino acids. CDR1 SEHNR and CDR2 FQNEAQ come from the germline V gene (reference sequence). J lost 6 bases, V lost 5 bases, and 11 bases had no gene match. The CDR3 region is CASSTGTGPPLEQYF. For the CDR3, the DNA is TGTGCCAGCAGCACCGGGACAGGGCCACCCCTCGAGCAGTACTTC.

On this clonotype: Since no conserved phenylalanine or tryptophan closes the CDR3, a read error is the likely cause. This chain uses TRBV5-1 with TRBJ2-5; 9 nucleotides match TRBD1. The CDR3 length is 14 residues. V lost 4 bases to trimming and J lost 2 bases; unmatched junction nucleotides: 3. From germline, CDR1 is SGHRS and CDR2 YFSETQ. CDR3 amino acids: CASSTGQGQETQYL. The CDR3 DNA is TGCGCCAGCAGCACAGGACAGGGGCAAGAGACCCAGTACTTA.

This clonotype came up many times. The rearrangement links TRBV6-6 to TRBJ2-5; 7 nucleotides line up with TRBD1. Per germline, CDR1 MNHNY and CDR2 SVGAGI (reference sequence). V lost 5 bases and J lost 2; bases outside the gene matches: 11. This CDR3 has 16 amino acids. CDR3 coding DNA: TGTGCCAGCAGTCCCCGGGACAGCAACACTCAAGAGACCCAGTACTTC. This codes for CASSPRDSNTQETQYF.

As regards this clonotype: The junction shows a germline mismatch at one end, possibly a read error. The chain employs TRBV20-1 and TRBJ2-3, with 8 bases identical to TRBD1. This CDR3 has 15 amino acids. CDR1 and CDR2 (germline): DFQATT, SNEGSKA (reference sequence). CDR3 nucleotide sequence: TGCAGTGCTGGAGAGATGGGACAGGCGACAGATACGCAGTATTTT. This codes for CSAGEMGQATDTQYF.